The 14 T cell receptor beta chains given below trace back to one sample, sequenced in a study of human T cells and chemical hapten exposure. The time point is: pre-sensitization, week 0. Treatment: therapeutic diphenylcyclopropenone sensitization with weekly scalp DPC. TCRdb redid the calling of the RACE reads with MiXCR, one entry per CDR3 protein. Here the sample spans about 180,000 distinct CDR3 sequences, around 30% being singletons. The sample was whole blood, taken in connection with sensitization to the hapten diphenylcyclopropenone (DPC). The origin of the receptors is a woman in her 30s with alopecia areata. Some clones in this sample may be carry-over from other donors' samples.

On this clonotype: Without the conserved terminal phenylalanine or tryptophan, this CDR3 likely stems from a read error. J is TRBJ2-1 and V is TRBV29-1; TRBD2 agrees at 10 bases. The CDR3 contains 13 residues. The V gene end was trimmed by 5 bases and the J gene end by 9 bases; junction bases not matched to a gene: 7. From germline, CDR1 is SQVTM and CDR2 ANQGSEA. CDR3 protein: CSVRSGGAVEQFL. CDR3 DNA sequence: TGCAGCGTTAGAAGCGGGGGGGCCGTTGAGCAGTTCTTG.

In nucleotides, the CDR3 is TGCAGCGTTGGAGGACAGTCCGGGGAGCTGTTTTTT. This sequence encodes CSVGGQSGELFF. The V gene is TRBV29-1, the J gene TRBJ2-2; D might be TRBD1 (6 bases). With 4 bases removed from V and 6 bases from J, the gap between germline ends came to 9 bases. Germline CDR1 is SQVTM and CDR2 is ANQGSEA. This CDR3 has 12 residues.

The CDR3 DNA is TGTGCCAGCAGCTTTGGCCTCTACGAGCAGTACTTC. This gives the protein CASSFGLYEQYF. V usage is TRBV7-2 and J usage is TRBJ2-7; no clear D gene. There are 12 residues in the CDR3. Germline-derived CDR1 and CDR2 are SGHTA and FQGNSA. The germline V and J ends were trimmed by 3 bases and 3 bases, with 6 bases remaining between them.

The chain has TRBV20-1 and TRBJ2-7; no firm D call. Looked up from germline, CDR1 is DFQATT and CDR2 is SNEGSKA (reference sequence). The CDR3 runs to 12 residues. V was trimmed by 2 bases and J by 0 bases, leaving 5 bases between them. The CDR3: CSARSSSYEQYF. The CDR3 DNA follows: TGCAGTGCTAGAAGCAGCTCCTACGAGCAGTACTTC.

This clonotype appeared a few times. The chain is built from TRBV18 and TRBJ2-1, with D unresolved. In germline, CDR1 is KGHSH, CDR2 LQKENI. V was clipped by 3 bases and J by 3 bases, with 9 bases between them. CDR3 length: 14 amino acids. Here the CDR3 reads CASSPDQGYNEQFF. For the CDR3, the DNA is TGTGCCAGCTCACCGGATCAAGGCTACAATGAGCAGTTCTTC.

This chain joins TRBV2 and TRBJ2-1; D is unclear. Germline V lookup: CDR1 SNHLY, CDR2 FYNNEI. The V gene lost 6 bases and the J gene lost 9 bases, with 15 bases spanning the gap. The length of the CDR3 is 13 residues. CDR3 sequence reads: CASSQLLTGEQFF. The CDR3, as DNA: TGTGCCAGCAGCCAGCTTTTAACCGGTGAGCAGTTCTTC.

This clonotype was detected a few times. J is TRBJ2-1 and V is TRBV20-1, with D perhaps TRBD2 (5 bases). The V gene lost 8 bases and the J gene lost 7 bases, with 12 bases spanning the gap. Germline-derived CDR1 and CDR2 are DFQATT and SNEGSKA (reference sequence). The CDR3 is 11 residues long. The CDR3 nucleotides read TGCAGTTCCCGGGAAGCAAATGAGCAGTTCTTC. This sequence encodes CSSREANEQFF.

This chain uses TRBV28 with TRBJ2-1, with D possibly TRBD2 on 7 matching bases. Germline CDR1 and CDR2: MDHEN and SYDVKM. The CDR3 has 16 amino acids. Trimming cost V 1 base and J 7 bases, with 17 bases left between them. The CDR3 here is CASSLSWTAGSNEQFF. As DNA, the CDR3 is TGTGCCAGCAGTTTATCCTGGACAGCGGGGTCGAATGAGCAGTTCTTC. The variable domain in full, completed from reference TRBV28 and TRBJ2-1, reads DVKVTQSSRYLVKRTGEKVFLECVQDMDHENMFWYRQDPGLGLRLIYFSYDVKMKEKGDIPEGYSVSREKKERFSLILESASTNQTSMYLCASSLSWTAGSNEQFFGPGTRLTVL.

The chain uses TRBV29-1 and TRBJ2-3, with TRBD2 identical over 9 bases. The CDR3 is 16 amino acids. Germline V CDR1 and CDR2: SQVTM, ANQGSEA. Germline trimming cut 0 bases from V and 2 bases from J; bases unmatched to any gene: 6. DNA of the CDR3: TGCAGCGTTGAAGATCGAAGCGGGGGGAACACAGATACGCAGTATTTT. Translation gives CSVEDRSGGNTDTQYF.

The sample holds a few counts of this clonotype. This sequence joins TRBV5-1 and TRBJ2-7; D unresolved. Germline V CDR1 and CDR2: SGHRS, YFSETQ. Between the trimmed V and J ends, which lost 0 bases and 0 bases, there was a span of 7 bases. The CDR3 loop spans 14 amino acids. CDR3 loop: CASSLVASSYEQYF. The DNA for the CDR3 is TGCGCCAGCAGCTTGGTGGCGAGCTCCTACGAGCAGTACTTC. The full variable domain, its missing parts supplied by reference TRBV5-1 and TRBJ2-7, is KAGVTQTPRYLIKTRGQQVTLSCSPISGHRSVSWYQQTPGQGLQFLFEYFSETQRNKGNFPGRFSGRQFSNSRSEMNVSTLELGDSALYLCASSLVASSYEQYFGPGTRLTVT.

This clonotype has just a few counts. The V call is TRBV4-1, the J call TRBJ2-7; either TRBD1 or TRBD2 may fit D (5 bases each). The CDR3 has 14 residues. The germline V and J ends were trimmed by 2 bases and 7 bases, with 15 bases remaining between them. Germline V gene sequence: CDR1 MGHRA, CDR2 YSYEKL. CDR3 in amino acids: CASSQQLPGQEQYF. The CDR3 DNA is TGCGCCAGCAGCCAACAGTTGCCGGGGCAGGAGCAGTACTTC.

This rearrangement joins TRBV24-1 to TRBJ2-3, with TRBD2 matching over 14 bases. V shed 3 bases, J shed 7 bases, and the junction held 5 bases outside the gene matches. The CDR3 length is 16 residues. Germline CDR1 reads KGHDR; CDR2 reads SFDVKD. CDR3 in amino acids: CATSDRLAGGPHTQYF. The CDR3 nucleotides are TGTGCCACCAGTGATCGACTAGCGGGGGGGCCGCATACGCAGTATTTT.

The V call is TRBV7-2, the J call TRBJ2-3; 8 bases map to TRBD2. The CDR3 consists of 17 residues. V was clipped by 1 base and J by 3 bases; unmatched bases: 9. The germline V gene has CDR1 SGHTA and CDR2 FQGNSA. CDR3 nucleotide sequence: TGTGCCAGCAGCTTAGAATTCGGCGGGAGGCCGACAGATACGCAGTATTTT. Residues: CASSLEFGGRPTDTQYF. The full variable domain, its missing parts supplied by reference TRBV7-2 and TRBJ2-3, is GAGVSQSPSNKVTEKGKDVELRCDPISGHTALYWYRQSLGQGLEFLIYFQGNSAPDKSGLPSDRFSAERTGGSVSTLTIQRTQQEDSAVYLCASSLEFGGRPTDTQYFGPGTRLTVL.

The chain couples TRBV11-2 to TRBJ2-3; D may be TRBD1 (5 bases). Germline CDR1 reads SGHAT; CDR2 reads FQNNGV. V lost 5 bases to trimming and J lost 5 bases, with 17 bases between them. The CDR3 is 15 residues long. The DNA of the CDR3 is TGTGCCAGCAGCCCCAGGCGGACAAAAAAAGATACGCAGTATTTT. Translating it yields CASSPRRTKKDTQYF.